This entry lists 11 T cell receptor beta chains sequenced from one sample in a study of regulatory T cells in long-lasting Graves disease. Libraries of TCR beta came from iRepertoire HTBI primers plus Arm-PCR of CDR3 regions. TCRdb used MiXCR to reprocess the multiplex PCR reads, holding one entry per CDR3 protein. The repertoire has approximately 400,000 distinct CDR3 sequences, about an eighth of them found once; the top ten carry over 15%. The time point was: newly diagnosed GD, antithyroid drugs for less than 3 months. The TCR library was prepared using RNA isolated from PBMCs. In addition, the sample was reused for a study of T cells in Graves' hyperthyroidism and ophthalmopathy.

Sample: peripheral blood mononuclear cells (PBMCs), taken at new diagnosis, from a patient treated with antithyroid drugs. The source is a woman under 30 with Graves disease.

The V gene is TRBV18, the J gene TRBJ1-6; tentatively, D is TRBD1 (5 bases). Between the trimmed V and J ends, which lost 5 bases and 0 bases, there was a span of 17 bases. The CDR3 has 18 amino acids. From germline, CDR1 is KGHSH and CDR2 LQKENI. CDR3 sequence reads: CASSSTPGPSSYNSPLHF. Written as DNA, the CDR3 is TGTGCCAGCTCATCTACACCAGGGCCTAGCTCCTATAATTCACCCCTCCACTTT.

This clonotype occurred a few times. J is TRBJ2-5 and V is TRBV15, with 10 nucleotides matching TRBD2. CDR1 is LNHNV and CDR2 is YYDKDF in the germline V gene (reference sequence). V gave up 1 base and J gave up 6 bases; unmatched junction bases: 8. This CDR3 contains 16 residues. CDR3 loop: CATSRALAGLQKTQYF. Here the CDR3 DNA reads TGTGCCACCAGCAGAGCACTAGCGGGGCTACAAAAGACCCAGTACTTC.

This clonotype was recorded at least ten times. The chain carries TRBV29-1 and TRBJ2-5; D not resolved. Germline V gene data show CDR1 as SQVTM and CDR2 as ANQGSEA. This CDR3 is 13 amino acids long. Trimming took off 0 bases at V and 5 bases at J, with 10 bases between the two ends. The CDR3 here is CSVEESLGETQYF. CDR3 in DNA: TGCAGCGTTGAAGAAAGCCTAGGGGAGACCCAGTACTTC.

This clonotype has at least ten counts. The chain employs TRBV7-6 and TRBJ2-2; TRBD1 matches at 7 bases. This CDR3 has 18 residues. V lost 3 bases and J lost 0; bases outside the gene matches: 10. Germline V CDR1 and CDR2: SGHVS, FNYEAQ. The CDR3 DNA reads as TGTGCCAGCAGCTTTCCCTCTTCCGGGACAGCGAACACCGGGGAGCTGTTTTTT. Translation: CASSFPSSGTANTGELFF. Full variable domain (outside the CDR3, taken from reference TRBV7-6 and TRBJ2-2): GAGVSQSPRYKVTKRGQDVALRCDPISGHVSLYWYRQALGQGPEFLTYFNYEAQQDKSGLPNDRFSAERPEGSISTLTIQRTEQRDSAMYRCASSFPSSGTANTGELFFGEGSRLTVL.

To note about this clonotype: Being one base from a much bigger clone, this may be a read error. The chain recombines TRBV6-1 with TRBJ1-1; D perhaps matches TRBD1 (5 bases). The CDR3 length is 13 residues. Trimming took off 3 bases at V and 5 bases at J, with 10 bases between the two ends. Germline-derived CDR1 and CDR2 are MNHNS and SASEGT. CDR3 in amino acids: CASSDAGRTEAFF. CDR3 DNA sequence: TGTGCCAGCAGTGATGCAGGGAGAACTGAAGCTTTCTTT.

This clonotype was found many times. J is TRBJ2-2 and V is TRBV9; D is unresolved. Germline V CDR1 and CDR2: SGDLS, YYNGEE. Trimming removed 1 base at V and 5 bases at J, with 3 bases between. The CDR3 runs 12 residues. CDR3 sequence reads: CASSVRTGELFF. The DNA of the CDR3 is TGTGCCAGCAGCGTACGGACCGGGGAGCTGTTTTTT.

The chain uses TRBV11-2 and TRBJ1-1, with a weak D call TRBD1 (6 bases). The germline V and J ends were trimmed by 5 bases and 10 bases, with 38 bases remaining between them. Germline CDR1 SGHAT, CDR2 FQNNGV. The CDR3 extends over 20 amino acids. DNA for the CDR3: TGTGCCAGCAGCCCCTTCATCCCTCCAGGGGTAGCGGTTCGTAGGGCTGGAGCTTTCTTT. Protein: CASSPFIPPGVAVRRAGAFF.

This clonotype has at least ten counts. The chain combines TRBV10-3 with TRBJ2-1, with 7 nucleotides matching TRBD2. V dropped 8 bases and J dropped 9; count of bases not matched to a gene: 7. This CDR3 spans 12 amino acids. Germline CDR1 reads ENHRY; CDR2 reads SYGVKD. In DNA form, the CDR3 reads TGTGCCATCCAAAGCGGGATGGCTGAGCAGTTCTTC. Translating it yields CAIQSGMAEQFF.

This clonotype was detected ten times or more. CDR3 DNA sequence: TGTGCCAGCAGCTTCACCGGGACATTTGCTGAAGCTTTCTTT. This gives the protein CASSFTGTFAEAFF. V and J are TRBV27 and TRBJ1-1; weak D call: TRBD1 (6 bases). Germline V CDR1 and CDR2: MNHEY, SMNVEV (reference sequence). CDR3 size: 14 residues. Trimming left V 6 bases short and J 6 bases short, with 17 bases between.

This clonotype was seen repeatedly, ten times or more. This chain connects TRBV4-2 to TRBJ1-2, with TRBD1 matching over 7 bases. The V gene end was trimmed by 2 bases and the J gene end by 4 bases; junction bases not matched to a gene: 7. There are 15 residues in the CDR3. Germline CDR1 reads LGHNA; CDR2 reads YNFKEQ. The CDR3 DNA is TGTGCCAGCAGCCAAAGGGACAGAAACCTCTATGGCTACACCTTC. This sequence encodes CASSQRDRNLYGYTF.

This clonotype was counted at least ten times. The chain is built from TRBV7-8 and TRBJ2-1; 14 nucleotides align to TRBD2. This CDR3 is 15 amino acids long. CDR1 and CDR2 from the germline V gene are SGHVS and FQNEAQ. The trim removed 5 bases at V and 9 bases at J, leaving 6 bases unmatched. The CDR3 region is CASSPGTSGRGEQFF. CDR3 nucleotides: TGTGCCAGCAGCCCCGGGACTAGCGGGAGAGGTGAGCAGTTCTTC. Together with reference TRBV7-8 and TRBJ2-1, the CDR3 gives the full variable domain: GAGVSQSPRYKVAKRGQDVALRCDPISGHVSLFWYQQALGQGPEFLTYFQNEAQLDKSGLPSDRFFAERPEGSVSTLKIQRTQQEDSAVYLCASSPGTSGRGEQFFGPGTRLTVL.